This TCR beta chain was captured in a study of persistence of HIV-infected CD4 T cells. Study information: A couple of participants gave one leukapheresis sample; others gave up to about 180 mL blood repeatedly.

V shed 5 bases and J 6 bases; nucleotides not matched to a gene: 6. The germline CDR1 and CDR2 sequences are LGHDT and YNNKEL (reference sequence). The CDR3 loop spans 14 amino acids. About this clone itself: No antigen is known for it.

Sequencing used immunoSEQ version 4 in survey mode. Each sample used up to about 1 ug genomic DNA diluted to around 9.3 ng/uL. This table comes from immunoSEQ multiplex PCR, and its TCRdb copy is limited to in-frame clones, with some not included. The sample lists 30,000 to 45,000 clones, 82% occurring once. Cells were stimulated with overlapping HIV-1 Gag 15-mer peptides. CD40L-negative CD69-negative CD45RO-high memory CD4+ T cells were sorted as populations depleted of antigen-responding cells. Study-level findings and limits: Degenerate expanded CDR3beta sequences were enriched among CMV- and Gag-responding cells. CMV- and Gag-responding cells had lower TCRbeta richness than CD3/CD28-responding cells.

The rearrangement links TRBV3-1 (or the pseudogene TRBV3-2) to TRBJ1-4; 7 bases map to TRBD1. The source material was cultured CD4+ T cells from PBMCs, sampled from a patient who received antiretroviral therapy. The clonotype was recovered from an adult with HIV. The donor label of this sample is uncertain. CDR3 sequence: CASSFSGTDEKLFF. The CDR3 DNA sequence: TGTGCCAGCAGCTTCTCCGGGACAGATGAAAAACTGTTTTTT.